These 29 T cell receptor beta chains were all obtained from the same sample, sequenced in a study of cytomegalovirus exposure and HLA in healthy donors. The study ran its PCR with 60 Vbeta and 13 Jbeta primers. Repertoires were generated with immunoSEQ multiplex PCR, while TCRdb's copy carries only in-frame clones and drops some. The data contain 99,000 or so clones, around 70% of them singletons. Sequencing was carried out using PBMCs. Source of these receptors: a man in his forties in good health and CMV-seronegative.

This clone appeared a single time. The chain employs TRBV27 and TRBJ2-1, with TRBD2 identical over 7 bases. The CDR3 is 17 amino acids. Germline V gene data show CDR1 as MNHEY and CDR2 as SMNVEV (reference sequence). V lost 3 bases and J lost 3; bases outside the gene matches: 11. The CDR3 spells CASSFDPRRESYNEQFF. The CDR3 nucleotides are TGTGCCAGCAGTTTCGACCCGCGGCGGGAGAGCTACAATGAGCAGTTCTTC.

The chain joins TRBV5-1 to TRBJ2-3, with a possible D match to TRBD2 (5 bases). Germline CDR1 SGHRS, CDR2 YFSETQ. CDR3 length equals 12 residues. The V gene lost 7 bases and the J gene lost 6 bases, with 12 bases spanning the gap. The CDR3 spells CASWEPGDTQYF. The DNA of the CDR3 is TGCGCCAGCTGGGAACCGGGGGATACGCAGTATTTT.

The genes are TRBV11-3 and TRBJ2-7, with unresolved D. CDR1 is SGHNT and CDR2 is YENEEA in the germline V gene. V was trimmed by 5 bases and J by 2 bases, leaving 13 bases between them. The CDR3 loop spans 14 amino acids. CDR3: CASSIFSGPYEQYF. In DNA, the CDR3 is TGTGCCAGCAGCATCTTCTCAGGTCCCTACGAGCAGTACTTC.

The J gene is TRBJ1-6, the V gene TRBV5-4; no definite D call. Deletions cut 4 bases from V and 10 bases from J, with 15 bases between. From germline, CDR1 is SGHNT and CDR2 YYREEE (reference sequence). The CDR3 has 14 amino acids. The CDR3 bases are TGTGCCAGCAGCCTTTGGACGGGAGGCTCACCCCTCCACTTT. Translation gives CASSLWTGGSPLHF.

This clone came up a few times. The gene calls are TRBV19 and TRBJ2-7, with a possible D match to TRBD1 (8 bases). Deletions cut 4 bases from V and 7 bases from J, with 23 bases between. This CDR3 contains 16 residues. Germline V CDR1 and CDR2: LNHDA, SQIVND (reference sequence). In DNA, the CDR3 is TGTGCCAGTAGTACCCCAAGCGGGACAGGTGTTGAAGAGCAGTACTTC. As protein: CASSTPSGTGVEEQYF.

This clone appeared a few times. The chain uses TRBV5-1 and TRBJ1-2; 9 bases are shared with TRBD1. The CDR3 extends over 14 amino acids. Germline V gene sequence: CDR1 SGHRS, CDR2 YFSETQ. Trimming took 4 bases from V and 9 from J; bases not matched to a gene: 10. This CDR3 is CASSKQLGQGSYTF. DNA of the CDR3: TGCGCCAGCAGCAAGCAGCTGGGACAGGGCAGCTACACCTTC.

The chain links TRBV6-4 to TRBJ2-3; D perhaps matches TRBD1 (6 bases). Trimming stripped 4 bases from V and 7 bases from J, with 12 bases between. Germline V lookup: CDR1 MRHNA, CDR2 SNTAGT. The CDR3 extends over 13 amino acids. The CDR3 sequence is CASSVGGANTQYF. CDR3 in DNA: TGTGCCAGCAGTGTAGGGGGAGCGAATACGCAGTATTTT.

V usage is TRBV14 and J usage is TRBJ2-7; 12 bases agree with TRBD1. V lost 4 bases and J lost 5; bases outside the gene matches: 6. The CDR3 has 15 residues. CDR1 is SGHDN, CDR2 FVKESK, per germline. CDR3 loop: CASSLGTGGRNEQYF. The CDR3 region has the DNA TGTGCCAGCAGCCTGGGGACAGGGGGCAGGAACGAGCAGTACTTC.

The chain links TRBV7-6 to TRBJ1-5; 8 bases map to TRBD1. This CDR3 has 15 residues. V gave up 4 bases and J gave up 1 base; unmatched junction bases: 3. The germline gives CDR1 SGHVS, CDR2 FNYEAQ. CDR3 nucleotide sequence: TGTGCCAGCAGCTCAACAGGGGGGAGCAATCAGCCCCAGCATTTT. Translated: CASSSTGGSNQPQHF.

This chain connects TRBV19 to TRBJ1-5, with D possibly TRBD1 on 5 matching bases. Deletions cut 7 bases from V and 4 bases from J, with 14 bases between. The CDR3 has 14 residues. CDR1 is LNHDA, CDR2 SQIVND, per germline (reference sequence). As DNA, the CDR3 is TGTGCCAGTACTGCGGGGCTCGGGAATCAGCCCCAGCATTTT. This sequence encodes CASTAGLGNQPQHF.

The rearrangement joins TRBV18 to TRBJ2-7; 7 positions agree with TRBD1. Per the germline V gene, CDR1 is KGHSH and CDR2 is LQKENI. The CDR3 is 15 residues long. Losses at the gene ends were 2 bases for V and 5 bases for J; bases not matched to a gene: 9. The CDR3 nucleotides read TGTGCCAGCTCACCAATAGGGGGCGAATTTCACGAGCAGTACTTC. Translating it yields CASSPIGGEFHEQYF. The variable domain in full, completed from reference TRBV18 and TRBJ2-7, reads NAGVMQNPRHLVRRRGQEARLRCSPMKGHSHVYWYRQLPEEGLKFMVYLQKENIIDESGMPKERFSAEFPKEGPSILRIQQVVRGDSAAYFCASSPIGGEFHEQYFGPGTRLTVT.

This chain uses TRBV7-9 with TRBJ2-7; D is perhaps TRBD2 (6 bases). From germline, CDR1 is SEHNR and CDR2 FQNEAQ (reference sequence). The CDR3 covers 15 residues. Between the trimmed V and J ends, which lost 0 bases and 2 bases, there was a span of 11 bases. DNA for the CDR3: TGTGCCAGCAGCTTAGCGGGAGGACGGACCTACGAGCAGTACTTC. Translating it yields CASSLAGGRTYEQYF.

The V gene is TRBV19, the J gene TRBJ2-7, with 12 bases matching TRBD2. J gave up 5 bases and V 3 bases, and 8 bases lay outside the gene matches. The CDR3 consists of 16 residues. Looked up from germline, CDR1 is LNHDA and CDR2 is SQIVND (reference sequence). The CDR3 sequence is CASSMTSGGRTHEQYF. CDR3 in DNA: TGTGCCAGTAGTATGACTAGCGGGGGTCGGACCCACGAGCAGTACTTC.

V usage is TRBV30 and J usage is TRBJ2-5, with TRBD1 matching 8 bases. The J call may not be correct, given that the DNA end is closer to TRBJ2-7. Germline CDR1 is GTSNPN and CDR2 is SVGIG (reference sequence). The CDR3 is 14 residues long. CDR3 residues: CAWTRTGFGDEQYF. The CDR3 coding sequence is TGTGCCTGGACCAGGACAGGGTTTGGGGACGAGCAGTACTTC.

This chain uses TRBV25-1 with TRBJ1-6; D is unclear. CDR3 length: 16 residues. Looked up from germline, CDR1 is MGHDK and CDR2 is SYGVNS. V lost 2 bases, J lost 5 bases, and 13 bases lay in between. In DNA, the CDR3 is TGTGCCAGCAGTGAAGGAGTAAGCGCCCATAATTCACCCCTCCACTTT. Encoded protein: CASSEGVSAHNSPLHF.

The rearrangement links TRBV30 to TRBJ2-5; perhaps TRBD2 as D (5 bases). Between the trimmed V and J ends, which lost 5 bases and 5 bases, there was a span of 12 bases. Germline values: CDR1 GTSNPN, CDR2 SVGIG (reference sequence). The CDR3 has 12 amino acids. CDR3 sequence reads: CAWVAFGETQYF. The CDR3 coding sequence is TGTGCCTGGGTAGCGTTTGGGGAGACCCAGTACTTC.

The CDR3 DNA reads as TGTGCCAGCAGAGCAAGGGGGTTTACTGAAGCTTTCTTT. This translates into CASRARGFTEAFF. The chain joins TRBV6-5 to TRBJ1-1; D perhaps matches TRBD1 (6 bases). CDR1 and CDR2 (germline): MNHEY, SVGAGI. The V end lost 6 bases, the J end lost 5 bases, and 13 bases lay between the germline ends. The CDR3 contains 13 residues.

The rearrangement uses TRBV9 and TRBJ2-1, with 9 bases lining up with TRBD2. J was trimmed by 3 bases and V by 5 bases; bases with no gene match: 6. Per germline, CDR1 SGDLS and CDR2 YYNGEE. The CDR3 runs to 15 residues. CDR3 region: CASRASGADYNEQFF. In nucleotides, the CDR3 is TGTGCCAGCAGAGCTAGCGGGGCGGACTACAATGAGCAGTTCTTC.

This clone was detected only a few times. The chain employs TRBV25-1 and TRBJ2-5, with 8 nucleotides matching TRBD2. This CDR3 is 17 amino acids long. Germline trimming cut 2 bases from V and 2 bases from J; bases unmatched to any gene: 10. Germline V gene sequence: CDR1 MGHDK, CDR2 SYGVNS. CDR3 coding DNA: TGTGCCAGCAGTGAAGGTTTTAGCGGGATACTTCAAGAGACCCAGTACTTC. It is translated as CASSEGFSGILQETQYF. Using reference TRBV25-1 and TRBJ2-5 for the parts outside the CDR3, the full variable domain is EADIYQTPRYLVIGTGKKITLECSQTMGHDKMYWYQQDPGMELHLIHYSYGVNSTEKGDLSSESTVSRIRTEHFPLTLESARPSHTSQYLCASSEGFSGILQETQYFGPGTRLLVL.

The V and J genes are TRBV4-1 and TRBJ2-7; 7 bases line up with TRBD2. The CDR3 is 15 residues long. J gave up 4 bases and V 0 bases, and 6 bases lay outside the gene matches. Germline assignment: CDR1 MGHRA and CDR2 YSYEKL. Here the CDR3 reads CASSQDRGTTYEQYF. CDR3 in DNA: TGCGCCAGCAGCCAAGATCGGGGGACTACATACGAGCAGTACTTC.

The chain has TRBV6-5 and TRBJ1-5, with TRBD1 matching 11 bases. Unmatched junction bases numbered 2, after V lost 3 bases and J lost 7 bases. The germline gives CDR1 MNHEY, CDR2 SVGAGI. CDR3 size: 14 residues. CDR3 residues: CASSYRTGGQPQHF. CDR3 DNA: TGTGCCAGCAGTTATCGGACAGGGGGCCAGCCCCAGCATTTT.

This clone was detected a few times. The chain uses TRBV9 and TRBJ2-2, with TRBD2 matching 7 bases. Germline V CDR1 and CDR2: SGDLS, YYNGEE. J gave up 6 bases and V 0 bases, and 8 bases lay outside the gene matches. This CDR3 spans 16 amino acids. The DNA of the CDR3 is TGTGCCAGCAGCGTAGATGGGGGAGGGCCGGCCGGGGAGCTGTTTTTT. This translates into CASSVDGGGPAGELFF.

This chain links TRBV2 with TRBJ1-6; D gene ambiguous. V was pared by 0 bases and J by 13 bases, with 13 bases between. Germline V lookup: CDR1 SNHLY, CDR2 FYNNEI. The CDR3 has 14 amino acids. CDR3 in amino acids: CASSEALPGGPLHF. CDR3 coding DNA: TGTGCCAGCAGTGAAGCGCTTCCAGGAGGGCCCCTCCACTTT.

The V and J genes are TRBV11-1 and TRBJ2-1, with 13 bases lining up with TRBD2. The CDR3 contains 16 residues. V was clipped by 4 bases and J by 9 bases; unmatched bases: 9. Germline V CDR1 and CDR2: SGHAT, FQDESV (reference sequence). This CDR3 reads CASSSRTSGGASEQFF. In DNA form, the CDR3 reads TGTGCCAGCAGCTCACGAACTAGCGGGGGGGCAAGTGAGCAGTTCTTC.

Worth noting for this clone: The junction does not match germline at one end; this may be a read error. This CDR3 reads CASSYSGRGGFKTRYF. The CDR3 region has the DNA TGTGCCAGCAGTTACTCCGGGCGGGGTGGCTTCAAGACCCGGTACTTC. The chain couples TRBV6-5 to TRBJ2-5; maybe TRBD2 (6 bases). This CDR3 spans 16 amino acids. Looked up from germline, CDR1 is MNHEY and CDR2 is SVGAGI.

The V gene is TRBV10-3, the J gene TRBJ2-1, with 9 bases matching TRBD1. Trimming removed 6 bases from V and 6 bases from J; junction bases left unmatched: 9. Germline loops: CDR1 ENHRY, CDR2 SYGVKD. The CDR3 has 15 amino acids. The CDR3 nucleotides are TGTGCCATCAGGGCCTTGGGACAGGGTTTCAATGAGCAGTTCTTC. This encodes CAIRALGQGFNEQFF.

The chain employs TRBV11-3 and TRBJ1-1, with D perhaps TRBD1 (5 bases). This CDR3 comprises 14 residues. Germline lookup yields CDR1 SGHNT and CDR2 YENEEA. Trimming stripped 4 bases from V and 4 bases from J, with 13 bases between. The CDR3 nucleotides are TGTGCCAGCAGCTCCCCCAGGGAGGGCACTGAAGCTTTCTTT. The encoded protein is CASSSPREGTEAFF.

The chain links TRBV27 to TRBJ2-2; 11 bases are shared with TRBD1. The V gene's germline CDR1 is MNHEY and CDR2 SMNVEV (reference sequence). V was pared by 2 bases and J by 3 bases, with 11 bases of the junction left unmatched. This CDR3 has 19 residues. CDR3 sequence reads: CASSLDHPWDRGDTGELFF. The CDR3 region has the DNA TGTGCCAGCAGTTTAGACCACCCCTGGGACAGGGGGGACACCGGGGAGCTGTTTTTT.

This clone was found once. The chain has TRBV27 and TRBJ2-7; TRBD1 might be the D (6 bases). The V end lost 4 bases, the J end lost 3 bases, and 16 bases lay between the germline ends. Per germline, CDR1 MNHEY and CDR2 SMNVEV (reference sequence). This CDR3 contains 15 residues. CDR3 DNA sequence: TGTGCCAGCAGTTCTTCACGAACAGGGTTCTACGAGCAGTACTTC. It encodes CASSSSRTGFYEQYF.